This passage covers 10 T cell receptor beta chains from one sample sequenced in a study of cytomegalovirus exposure and HLA in healthy donors. Primers included in the PCR were 60 Vbeta and 13 Jbeta primers. Clones were sequenced by immunoSEQ multiplex PCR, and TCRdb holds only the in-frame ones, with some missing. Among 90,000 to 120,000 clones listed, around four fifths were seen once. The specimen sequenced was PBMCs. The receptor set was obtained from a man younger than 45 in good health and CMV-seronegative.

The chain recombines TRBV27 with TRBJ2-7; 14 positions agree with TRBD2. This CDR3 spans 17 amino acids. The germline V gene has CDR1 MNHEY and CDR2 SMNVEV (reference sequence). Germline trimming cut 5 bases from V and 4 bases from J; bases unmatched to any gene: 10. In DNA, the CDR3 is TGTGCCAGCAGTGGAACCGGGACTAGCGGGGGCATATACGAGCAGTACTTC. Its translation is CASSGTGTSGGIYEQYF.

The rearrangement joins TRBV5-1 to TRBJ2-1, with D unresolved. The CDR3 spans 12 residues. Germline lookup yields CDR1 SGHRS and CDR2 YFSETQ. V lost 3 bases and J 2 bases, leaving 3 bases between the germline ends. Here the CDR3 reads CASSSAYNEQFF. Written as DNA, the CDR3 is TGCGCCAGCAGCTCGGCCTACAATGAGCAGTTCTTC. The whole variable domain, remainder taken from reference TRBV5-1 and TRBJ2-1, is KAGVTQTPRYLIKTRGQQVTLSCSPISGHRSVSWYQQTPGQGLQFLFEYFSETQRNKGNFPGRFSGRQFSNSRSEMNVSTLELGDSALYLCASSSAYNEQFFGPGTRLTVL.

The CDR3 reads CASSESHWDRGTTRPQHF. The CDR3 DNA is TGTGCCAGCAGTGAATCCCACTGGGACAGGGGGACCACCCGGCCCCAGCATTTT. The rearrangement joins TRBV2 to TRBJ1-5; TRBD1 agrees at 11 bases. V dropped 2 bases and J dropped 9; count of bases not matched to a gene: 15. Germline CDR1 is SNHLY and CDR2 is FYNNEI. This CDR3 has 18 amino acids.

The J gene is TRBJ2-5, the V gene TRBV5-1; the match to TRBD2 covers 11 bases. The DNA end lines up better with TRBJ2-7; the J call may be wrong. CDR3 length: 13 residues. Germline CDR1 SGHRS, CDR2 YFSETQ. In nucleotides, the CDR3 is TGCGCCAGCGGGACTAGCGGAACCTACGAGCAGTACTTC. Residues: CASGTSGTYEQYF.

In its sample, this clone was seen a few times. This chain joins TRBV2 and TRBJ1-1; 8 bases line up with TRBD1. The CDR3 sequence is 13 residues long. The V segment lost 6 bases and the J segment 5 bases; nucleotides outside the gene matches: 5. The germline gives CDR1 SNHLY, CDR2 FYNNEI. The CDR3 nucleotides are TGTGCCAGCAGGCTGGACAGGGAAACTGAAGCTTTCTTT. Translation: CASRLDRETEAFF.

The chain recombines TRBV5-1 with TRBJ1-2; no firm D call. V gave up 0 bases and J gave up 0 bases, with 15 bases separating them. Per germline, CDR1 SGHRS and CDR2 YFSETQ. This CDR3 contains 17 residues. The CDR3 DNA sequence: TGCGCCAGCAGCTTGGGGGCCGGCCAGCTTACTAACTATGGCTACACCTTC. This encodes CASSLGAGQLTNYGYTF.

The V gene is TRBV27, the J gene TRBJ1-1, with D possibly being TRBD1 (5 bases). V dropped 6 bases and J dropped 6 bases, with 20 bases sitting between them. Germline V gene data show CDR1 as MNHEY and CDR2 as SMNVEV (reference sequence). This CDR3 is built from 15 residues. The CDR3 spells CASRGGTVARAEAFF. Written as DNA, the CDR3 is TGTGCCAGCAGGGGGGGGACGGTAGCTAGGGCTGAAGCTTTCTTT.

Regarding this clone: The germline gene is not matched at one end of the junction; a read error may be the cause. The chain links TRBV7-9 to TRBJ2-5, with a tentative D call TRBD1 (6 bases). In germline, CDR1 is SEHNR, CDR2 FQNEAQ (reference sequence). The CDR3 totals 16 residues. CDR3 loop: CSSSLVVQGPWETQYF. In DNA form, the CDR3 reads TGTTCCAGCAGCTTAGTAGTACAGGGACCTTGGGAGACCCAGTACTTC.

The chain is built from TRBV6-6 and TRBJ2-7, with TRBD1 matching over 9 bases. Unmatched junction bases numbered 0, after V lost 0 bases and J lost 3 bases. The CDR3 runs to 14 residues. Germline loops: CDR1 MNHNY, CDR2 SVGAGI (reference sequence). The CDR3 DNA follows: TGTGCCAGCAGTTACTCGGGACAGGGCTACGAGCAGTACTTC. This translates into CASSYSGQGYEQYF.

Turning to this clone: The junction shows a germline mismatch at one end, possibly a read error. The V call is TRBV7-9, the J call TRBJ1-1; 7 nucleotides line up with TRBD1. The CDR3 covers 12 residues. Looked up from germline, CDR1 is SEHNR and CDR2 is FQNEAQ (reference sequence). The chain's CDR3 is CSSSYSGTEAFF. CDR3 nucleotides: TGTTCCAGCAGCTACTCCGGGACAGAGGCTTTCTTT. The variable domain in full, completed from reference TRBV7-9 and TRBJ1-1, reads DTGVSQNPRHKITKRGQNVTFRCDPISEHNRLYWYRQTLGQGPEFLTYFQNEAQLEKSRLLSDRFSAERPKGSFSTLEIQRTEQGDSAMYLCSSSYSGTEAFFGQGTRLTVV.